What follows is one T cell receptor (beta chain) and its context. The sample belongs to a study of shared clonotypes between healthy human individuals. Positively selected for CCR7, the CD45RO-negative cells used as naive CD8 cells excluded terminally differentiated effector memory CD45RA+ cells. This CDR3 contains 12 residues. The V gene lost 7 bases and the J gene lost 8 bases, with 14 bases spanning the gap. The germline gives CDR1 MDHEN, CDR2 SYDVKM. Clones were sequenced by immunoSEQ multiplex PCR, and TCRdb holds only the in-frame ones, with some missing. The sample comprises 560,000 or so clones, around 96% of which are singletons, and approximately 0.1% rests with the top ten.

The material sequenced was naive CD8+ T cells sorted from blood. J is TRBJ1-1 and V is TRBV28; D gene unclear. The source of this sequence is a woman aged 30 to 39 in good health. The CDR3 DNA reads as TGTGCCAGCAATATGGTACAGAGAGAAGCTTTCTTT. Protein: CASNMVQREAFF.